The 25 T cell receptor beta chains in this list originate from one sample, sequenced in a study of identical twins. A single record per CDR3 protein comes from TCRdb applying MiXCR to the 5' RACE reads. The data hold 500,000 to 600,000 distinct CDR3 sequences, with about 20% observed a single time. These data also featured in a second study, about T cells expressing NK-cell markers.

Sequenced input: CD4+ T cells sorted from blood. The receptors were gathered from a young woman in good health.

This clonotype was seen a handful of times. For the CDR3, the DNA is TGTGCCAGCAGTCTGAAGACAGGACCCTATGGCTACACCTTC. Amino acids: CASSLKTGPYGYTF. The J gene is TRBJ1-2, the V gene TRBV27; D may be TRBD1 (6 bases). Between the trimmed V and J ends, which lost 5 bases and 4 bases, there was a span of 14 bases. This CDR3 region has 14 residues. In germline, CDR1 is MNHEY, CDR2 SMNVEV (reference sequence).

This clonotype was seen only a few times. The chain links TRBV6-1 to TRBJ2-7, with 10 bases identical to TRBD1. V was pared by 6 bases and J by 4 bases, with 12 bases of the junction left unmatched. Germline V gene sequence: CDR1 MNHNS, CDR2 SASEGT. The CDR3 has 16 residues. The CDR3 DNA reads as TGTGCCAGCAGCGCTCACCCGGGACAGGGGACTTACGAGCAGTACTTC. Translated: CASSAHPGQGTYEQYF.

This clonotype was picked up a small number of times. V and J are TRBV7-3 and TRBJ2-1; D assignment may be TRBD1 or TRBD2 (5 bases each). V dropped 4 bases and J dropped 8 bases, with 12 bases sitting between them. Germline CDR1 is SGHTA and CDR2 is FQGTGA. This CDR3 spans 13 amino acids. CDR3 in amino acids: CASSSLGVDEQFF. The CDR3 DNA reads as TGTGCCAGCAGCTCCCTGGGGGTTGATGAGCAGTTCTTC.

J is TRBJ2-7 and V is TRBV5-6; D could derive from TRBD1 or TRBD2 (5 bases each). This CDR3 has 14 amino acids. Deletions cut 2 bases from V and 2 bases from J, with 11 bases between. CDR1 is SGHDT and CDR2 is YYEEEE in the germline V gene. For the CDR3, the DNA is TGTGCCAGCAGCTTAAGAATGGGGGCCTACGAGCAGTACTTC. Encoded protein: CASSLRMGAYEQYF.

This chain connects TRBV6-1 to TRBJ1-6; the D gene is possibly TRBD1 (5 bases). Germline CDR1 MNHNS, CDR2 SASEGT. V gave up 8 bases and J gave up 5 bases, with 13 bases separating them. This CDR3 has 14 residues. The CDR3 DNA sequence: TGTGCCAGCTCTTTCGACAGAGATAATTCACCCCTCCACTTT. Its translation: CASSFDRDNSPLHF.

This clonotype was seen a handful of times. The V and J genes are TRBV15 and TRBJ2-4; the D is unclear. There are 13 residues in the CDR3. The germline V and J ends were trimmed by 4 bases and 7 bases, with 11 bases remaining between them. CDR1 is LNHNV and CDR2 is YYDKDF in the germline V gene (reference sequence). For the CDR3, the DNA is TGTGCCACCAGCAAGGACGGTGGGAACATTCAGTACTTC. It specifies CATSKDGGNIQYF.

This clonotype appeared a few times. The rearrangement uses TRBV7-9 and TRBJ1-1; D gene unclear. Germline loops: CDR1 SEHNR, CDR2 FQNEAQ (reference sequence). This CDR3 contains 15 residues. Trimming cost V 0 bases and J 2 bases, with 10 bases left between them. This chain's CDR3 is CASSLADLLNTEAFF. CDR3 bases: TGTGCCAGCAGCTTAGCGGACTTACTCAACACTGAAGCTTTCTTT.

This clonotype has a handful of counts. V and J are TRBV20-1 and TRBJ2-1; no clear D. Germline V gene sequence: CDR1 DFQATT, CDR2 SNEGSKA (reference sequence). V gave up 5 bases and J gave up 8 bases, with 10 bases separating them. The length of the CDR3 is 11 residues. DNA of the CDR3: TGCAGTGCTCGACCTGCCCATGAGCAGTTCTTC. Translating it yields CSARPAHEQFF.

The sample holds a few counts of this clonotype. The gene calls are TRBV7-3 and TRBJ2-7, with D perhaps assigned TRBD1 or TRBD2 (5 bases each). The CDR3 extends over 14 amino acids. Germline loops: CDR1 SGHTA, CDR2 FQGTGA. Trimming left V 5 bases short and J 0 bases short, with 11 bases between. The CDR3 bases are TGTGCCAGCAGCCCGGGAAGGGGCTCCTACGAGCAGTACTTC. Its protein product is CASSPGRGSYEQYF.

The chain recombines TRBV10-3 with TRBJ2-5, with TRBD1 as a possible D gene (6 bases). The CDR3 runs 13 residues. Germline V gene lookup returns CDR1 ENHRY and CDR2 SYGVKD. V was cut by 4 bases and J by 2 bases, with 8 bases left in between. The CDR3 here is CAISATGQETQYF. CDR3 coding DNA: TGTGCCATCAGTGCTACAGGGCAAGAGACCCAGTACTTC.

This clonotype was counted a few times. The chain employs TRBV20-1 and TRBJ1-4; D remains unclear. The V gene's germline CDR1 is DFQATT and CDR2 SNEGSKA (reference sequence). The CDR3 sequence is 13 residues long. V was trimmed by 3 bases and J by 5 bases, leaving 10 bases between them. CDR3 nucleotides: TGCAGTGCTAGGTCCAGAGGGAATGAAAAACTGTTTTTT. Amino acids: CSARSRGNEKLFF.

The chain is built from TRBV3-1 and TRBJ2-6, with 7 bases aligning to TRBD2. The ends lost 1 base at V and 0 bases at J; junction bases unmatched: 0. Looked up from germline, CDR1 is LGHDT and CDR2 is YNNKEL (reference sequence). The CDR3 totals 16 residues. The CDR3 reads CASSQAGGSGANVLTF. CDR3 sequence (DNA): TGTGCCAGCAGCCAAGCGGGAGGCTCTGGGGCCAACGTCCTGACTTTC.

This clonotype occurred many times. The V call is TRBV29-1, the J call TRBJ2-1, with a tentative D call TRBD2 (6 bases). Per germline, CDR1 SQVTM and CDR2 ANQGSEA. The CDR3 has 16 residues. With 7 bases removed from V and 0 bases from J, the gap between germline ends came to 19 bases. The CDR3 region is CSAAGGTSSSYNEQFF. The CDR3 coding sequence is TGCAGCGCCGCGGGCGGGACGAGCAGCTCCTACAATGAGCAGTTCTTC.

This clonotype was seen many times. The chain employs TRBV12-3 or TRBV12-4 and TRBJ1-6, with D perhaps TRBD1 (5 bases). The CDR3 is 12 amino acids. The V end lost 6 bases, the J end lost 9 bases, and 9 bases lay between the germline ends. As DNA, the CDR3 is TGTGCCAGCAGCTTAAGGGGTTCACCCCTCCACTTT. It translates to CASSLRGSPLHF.

CDR3 in amino acids: CASSQTGGYTDTQYF. DNA for the CDR3: TGCGCCAGCAGTCAAACAGGGGGCTACACAGATACGCAGTATTTT. This rearrangement joins TRBV10-1 to TRBJ2-3, with 9 bases lining up with TRBD1. The CDR3 consists of 15 residues. Germline trimming cut 5 bases from V and 2 bases from J; bases unmatched to any gene: 5. Germline V gene sequence: CDR1 WNHNN, CDR2 SYGVQD (reference sequence).

This rearrangement joins TRBV7-9 to TRBJ2-5, with 8 bases fitting TRBD2. V gave up 4 bases and J gave up 2 bases; unmatched junction bases: 12. The CDR3 is made up of 17 amino acids. Germline CDR1 is SEHNR and CDR2 is FQNEAQ (reference sequence). The chain's CDR3 is CASSSTGTRTGQETQYF. In DNA form, the CDR3 reads TGTGCCAGCAGCTCGACCGGGACTAGGACGGGGCAAGAGACCCAGTACTTC.

This clonotype appeared a few times. The chain is built from TRBV7-9 and TRBJ2-3; 9 bases match TRBD2. V lost 4 bases to trimming and J lost 2 bases; unmatched junction nucleotides: 7. CDR3 length: 16 residues. Germline CDR1 and CDR2: SEHNR and FQNEAQ (reference sequence). The CDR3 DNA reads TGTGCCAGCAGCTCCGGGCTAGCGGGGCCCACAGATACGCAGTATTTT. This codes for CASSSGLAGPTDTQYF.

This rearrangement joins TRBV10-3 to TRBJ2-3, with D uncertain. The CDR3 sequence is 11 residues long. The V end was cut by 3 bases, the J end by 6 bases, with 4 bases between. CDR1 and CDR2 (germline): ENHRY, SYGVKD. The CDR3 loop reads CAISDWDTQYF. CDR3 DNA: TGTGCCATCAGTGATTGGGATACGCAGTATTTT.

The rearrangement uses TRBV6-1 and TRBJ2-7; TRBD2 matches at 14 bases. The junction had 13 bases not matched to a gene; V was cut back by 6 bases and J by 0 bases. Germline CDR1 and CDR2: MNHNS and SASEGT. The CDR3 spans 19 residues. CDR3 sequence (DNA): TGTGCCAGCAGGGTACAAGGGACTAGCGGGAGTTTGAGCTCCTACGAGCAGTACTTC. This gives the protein CASRVQGTSGSLSSYEQYF.

The chain has TRBV5-8 and TRBJ1-2; D is ambiguous. CDR1 and CDR2 from the germline V gene are SGHTS and YDEGEE. The CDR3 is made up of 15 amino acids. V gave up 0 bases and J gave up 4 bases, with 13 bases separating them. CDR3 nucleotide sequence: TGTGCCAGCAGCTTGGCTGGAGGCTCCGTCTATGGCTACACCTTC. This codes for CASSLAGGSVYGYTF.

This clonotype was found a few times. V and J are TRBV21-1 and TRBJ2-3; TRBD1, the table's D call, lacks a check against the DNA. TRBV21-1 is annotated as a pseudogene. This CDR3 spans 16 amino acids. The CDR3 region is CASSLRQGAVTDTQYF. The DNA of the CDR3 is TGTGCCAGCAGCCTGCGACAGGGGGCTGTCACAGATACGCAGTATTTT.

This chain links TRBV11-2 with TRBJ2-5; 11 bases fit TRBD2. Germline V gives CDR1 SGHAT, CDR2 FQNNGV. J was trimmed by 4 bases and V by 6 bases; bases with no gene match: 7. This CDR3 has 15 residues. The CDR3 protein is CASRPASGGRETQYF. As DNA, the CDR3 is TGTGCCAGCAGGCCCGCTAGCGGGGGGCGAGAGACCCAGTACTTC. The entire variable domain, with the rest obtained from reference TRBV11-2 and TRBJ2-5, is as follows: EAGVAQSPRYKIIEKRQSVAFWCNPISGHATLYWYQQILGQGPKLLIQFQNNGVVDDSQLPKDRFSAERLKGVDSTLKIQPAKLEDSAVYLCASRPASGGRETQYFGPGTRLLVL.

This clonotype was recorded many times. The V gene is TRBV12-3 or TRBV12-4, the J gene TRBJ2-5; TRBD2 is a possible D gene (5 bases). This CDR3 region has 15 residues. V was cut by 5 bases and J by 5 bases, with 18 bases left in between. The CDR3 loop is CASSLFRGLEETQYF. The CDR3 DNA follows: TGTGCCAGCAGTCTATTTCGGGGTTTGGAGGAGACCCAGTACTTC.

The rearrangement joins TRBV7-2 to TRBJ2-1; the match to TRBD1 covers 8 bases. The germline gives CDR1 SGHTA, CDR2 FQGNSA. The CDR3 runs to 13 residues. The ends lost 3 bases at V and 9 bases at J; junction bases unmatched: 4. The CDR3 DNA sequence: TGTGCCAGCAGCTTGACAGGGGCGGGTGAGCAGTTCTTC. Its translation is CASSLTGAGEQFF.

This clonotype was recorded at least ten times. The rearrangement joins TRBV5-8 to TRBJ2-2, with 8 bases matching TRBD1. The germline CDR1 and CDR2 sequences are SGHTS and YDEGEE. The CDR3 runs 16 residues. The V segment lost 2 bases and the J segment 6 bases; nucleotides outside the gene matches: 9. In DNA, the CDR3 is TGTGCCAGCAGCTTACCCGGGACAGGCACTCCCGGGGAGCTGTTTTTT. Residues: CASSLPGTGTPGELFF.